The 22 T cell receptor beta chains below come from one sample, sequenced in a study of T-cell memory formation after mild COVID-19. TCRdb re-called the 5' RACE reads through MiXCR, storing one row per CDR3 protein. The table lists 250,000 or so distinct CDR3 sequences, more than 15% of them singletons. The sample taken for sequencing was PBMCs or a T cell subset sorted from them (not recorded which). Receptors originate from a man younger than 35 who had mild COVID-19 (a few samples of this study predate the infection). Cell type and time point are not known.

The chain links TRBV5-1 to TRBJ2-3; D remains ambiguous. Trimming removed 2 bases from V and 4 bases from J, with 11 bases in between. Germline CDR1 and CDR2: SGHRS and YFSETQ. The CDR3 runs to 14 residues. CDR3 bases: TGCGCCAGCAGCTTACGAAGGCCTTCAGATACGCAGTATTTT. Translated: CASSLRRPSDTQYF.

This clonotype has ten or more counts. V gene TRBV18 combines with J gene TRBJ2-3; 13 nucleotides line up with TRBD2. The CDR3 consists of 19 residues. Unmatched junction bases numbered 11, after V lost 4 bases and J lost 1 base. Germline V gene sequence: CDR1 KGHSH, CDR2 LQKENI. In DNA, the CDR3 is TGTGCCAGCTCACGGGCCGTCATCGGGACTAGCGGGGGCACAGATACGCAGTATTTT. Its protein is CASSRAVIGTSGGTDTQYF.

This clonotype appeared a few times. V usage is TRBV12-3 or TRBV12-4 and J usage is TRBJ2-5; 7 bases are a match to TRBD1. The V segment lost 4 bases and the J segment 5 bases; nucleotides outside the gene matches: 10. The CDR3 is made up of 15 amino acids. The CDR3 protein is CASSSNRGVSETQYF. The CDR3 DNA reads TGTGCCAGCAGTTCAAACAGGGGTGTATCGGAGACCCAGTACTTC.

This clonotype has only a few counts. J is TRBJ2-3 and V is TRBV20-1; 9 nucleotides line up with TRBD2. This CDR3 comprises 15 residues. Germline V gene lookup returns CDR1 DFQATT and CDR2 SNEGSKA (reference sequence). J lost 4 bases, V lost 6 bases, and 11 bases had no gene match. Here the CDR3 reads CSANPGLAHSDTQYF. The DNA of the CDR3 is TGCAGTGCGAATCCGGGACTAGCACATTCAGATACGCAGTATTTT.

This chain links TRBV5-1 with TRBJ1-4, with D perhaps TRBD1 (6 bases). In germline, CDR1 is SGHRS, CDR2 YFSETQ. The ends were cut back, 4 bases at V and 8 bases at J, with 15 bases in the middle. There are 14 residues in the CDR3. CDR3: CASSGAGVEEKLFF. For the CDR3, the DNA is TGCGCCAGCAGCGGCGCAGGGGTGGAAGAAAAACTGTTTTTT.

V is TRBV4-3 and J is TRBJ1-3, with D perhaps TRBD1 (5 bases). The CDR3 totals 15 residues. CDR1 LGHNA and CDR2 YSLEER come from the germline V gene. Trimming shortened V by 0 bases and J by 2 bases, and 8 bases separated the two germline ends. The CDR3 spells CASSQDPTAGNTIYF. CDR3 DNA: TGCGCCAGCAGCCAAGATCCGACAGCTGGAAACACCATATATTTT.

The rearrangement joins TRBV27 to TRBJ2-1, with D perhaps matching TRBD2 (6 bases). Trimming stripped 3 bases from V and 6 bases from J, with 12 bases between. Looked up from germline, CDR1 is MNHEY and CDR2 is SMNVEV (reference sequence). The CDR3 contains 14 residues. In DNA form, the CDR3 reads TGTGCCAGCAGTTTTTCGGGGGACGGCAATGAGCAGTTCTTC. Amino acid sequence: CASSFSGDGNEQFF.

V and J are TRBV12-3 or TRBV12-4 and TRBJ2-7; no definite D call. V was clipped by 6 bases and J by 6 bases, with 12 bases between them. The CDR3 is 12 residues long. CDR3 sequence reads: CASSPEQGEQYF. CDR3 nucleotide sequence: TGTGCCAGCAGCCCAGAACAAGGCGAGCAGTACTTC.

The CDR3 is CASSLEGPDSYTF. The CDR3 DNA sequence: TGTGCCAGCAGCTTAGAGGGACCAGACTCCTACACCTTC. The V call is TRBV7-9, the J call TRBJ1-2; a weak D match, TRBD1 (5 bases). Germline assignment: CDR1 SEHNR and CDR2 FQNEAQ (reference sequence). This CDR3 has 13 amino acids. V was cut by 1 base and J by 10 bases, with 13 bases left in between. Drawing the rest from reference TRBV7-9 and TRBJ1-2, the complete variable domain is DTGVSQNPRHKITKRGQNVTFRCDPISEHNRLYWYRQTLGQGPEFLTYFQNEAQLEKSRLLSDRFSAERPKGSFSTLEIQRTEQGDSAMYLCASSLEGPDSYTFGSGTRLTVV.

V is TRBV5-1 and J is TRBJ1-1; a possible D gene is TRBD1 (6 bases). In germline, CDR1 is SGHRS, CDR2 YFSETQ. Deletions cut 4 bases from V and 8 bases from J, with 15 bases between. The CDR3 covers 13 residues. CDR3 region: CASSDGGLLEAFF. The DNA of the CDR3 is TGCGCCAGCAGCGACGGGGGGCTCTTAGAAGCTTTCTTT.

The CDR3 DNA follows: TGCAGTATCGGGGGGGCCCTGGATACGCAGTATTTT. Translating gives CSIGGALDTQYF. V is TRBV20-1 and J is TRBJ2-3; 8 bases map to TRBD2. Losses at the gene ends were 8 bases for V and 6 bases for J; bases not matched to a gene: 7. Germline CDR1 is DFQATT and CDR2 is SNEGSKA (reference sequence). The CDR3 runs to 12 residues.

This CDR3 reads CASSYGGEAFF. CDR3 sequence (DNA): TGTGCCAGCAGTTACGGTGGTGAAGCTTTCTTT. The V and J genes are TRBV6-5 and TRBJ1-1, with D unresolved. The germline CDR1 and CDR2 sequences are MNHEY and SVGAGI. The CDR3 is made up of 11 amino acids. V dropped 2 bases and J dropped 7 bases, with 5 bases sitting between them.

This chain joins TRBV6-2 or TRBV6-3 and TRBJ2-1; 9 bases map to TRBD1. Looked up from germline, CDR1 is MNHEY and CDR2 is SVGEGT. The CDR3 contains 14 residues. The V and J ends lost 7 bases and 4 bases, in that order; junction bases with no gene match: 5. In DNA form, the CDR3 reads TGTGCCAGCATCCGGGACAGGGTATACAATGAGCAGTTCTTC. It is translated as CASIRDRVYNEQFF.

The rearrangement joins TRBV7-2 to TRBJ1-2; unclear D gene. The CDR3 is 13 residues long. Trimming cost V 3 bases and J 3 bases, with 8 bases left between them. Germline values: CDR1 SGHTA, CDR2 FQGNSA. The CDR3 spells CASSFDQDYGYTF. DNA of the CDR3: TGTGCCAGCAGCTTCGATCAGGACTATGGCTACACCTTC.

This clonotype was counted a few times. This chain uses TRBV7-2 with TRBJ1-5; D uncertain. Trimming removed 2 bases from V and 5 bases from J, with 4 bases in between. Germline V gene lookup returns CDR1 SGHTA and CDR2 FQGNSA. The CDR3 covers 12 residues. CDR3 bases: TGTGCCAGCAGCTTATACCATCAGCCCCAGCATTTT. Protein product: CASSLYHQPQHF.

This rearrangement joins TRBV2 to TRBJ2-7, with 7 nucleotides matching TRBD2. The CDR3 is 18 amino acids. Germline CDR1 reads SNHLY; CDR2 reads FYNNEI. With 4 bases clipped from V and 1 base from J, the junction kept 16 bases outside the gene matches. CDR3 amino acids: CASSGDATSAALSYEQYF. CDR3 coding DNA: TGTGCCAGCAGTGGCGACGCCACTAGCGCGGCATTATCCTACGAGCAGTACTTC. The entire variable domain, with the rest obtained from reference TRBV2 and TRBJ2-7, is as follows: EPEVTQTPSHQVTQMGQEVILRCVPISNHLYFYWYRQILGQKVEFLVSFYNNEISEKSEIFDDQFSVERPDGSNFTLKIRSTKLEDSAMYFCASSGDATSAALSYEQYFGPGTRLTVT.

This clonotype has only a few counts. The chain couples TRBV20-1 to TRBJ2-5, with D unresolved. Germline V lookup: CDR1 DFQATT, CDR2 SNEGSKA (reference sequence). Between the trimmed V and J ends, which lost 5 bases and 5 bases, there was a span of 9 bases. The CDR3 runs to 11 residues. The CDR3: CSAHRTETQYF. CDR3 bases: TGCAGTGCTCACCGCACGGAGACCCAGTACTTC.

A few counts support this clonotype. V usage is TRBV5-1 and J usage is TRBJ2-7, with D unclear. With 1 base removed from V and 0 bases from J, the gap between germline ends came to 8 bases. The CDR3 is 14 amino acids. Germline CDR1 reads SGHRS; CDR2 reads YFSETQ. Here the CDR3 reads CASSLSASSYEQYF. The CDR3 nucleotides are TGCGCCAGCAGCTTGTCGGCGAGCTCCTACGAGCAGTACTTC.

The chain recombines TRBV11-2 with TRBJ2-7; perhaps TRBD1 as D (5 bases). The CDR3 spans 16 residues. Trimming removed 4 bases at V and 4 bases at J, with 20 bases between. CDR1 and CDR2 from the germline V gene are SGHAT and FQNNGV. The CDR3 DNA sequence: TGTGCCAGCAGCTCGCCTGAGGCAGGGAATTGGTACGAGCAGTACGTC. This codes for CASSSPEAGNWYEQYV.

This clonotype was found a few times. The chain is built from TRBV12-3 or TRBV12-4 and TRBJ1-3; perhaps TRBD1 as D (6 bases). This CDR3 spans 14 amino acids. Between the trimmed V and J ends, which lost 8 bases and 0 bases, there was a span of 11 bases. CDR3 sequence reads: CASGDRTSGNTIYF. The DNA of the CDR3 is TGTGCCAGCGGAGACAGGACCTCTGGAAACACCATATATTTT.

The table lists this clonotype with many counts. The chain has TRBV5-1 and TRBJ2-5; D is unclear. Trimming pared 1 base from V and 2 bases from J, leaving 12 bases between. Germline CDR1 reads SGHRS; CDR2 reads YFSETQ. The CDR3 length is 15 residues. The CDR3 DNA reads TGCGCCAGCAGCTTGATTTCCGGGTTGCAAGAGACCCAGTACTTC. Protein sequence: CASSLISGLQETQYF.

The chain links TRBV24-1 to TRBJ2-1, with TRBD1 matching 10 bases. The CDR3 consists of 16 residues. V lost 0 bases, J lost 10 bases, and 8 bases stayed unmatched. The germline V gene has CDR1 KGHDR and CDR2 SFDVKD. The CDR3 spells CATSDLDGTGAEEQFF. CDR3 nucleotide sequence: TGTGCCACCAGTGATTTGGATGGGACAGGGGCGGAGGAGCAGTTCTTC.